The 25 T cell receptor beta chains below were found in one sample sequenced in a study of cytomegalovirus exposure and HLA in healthy donors. Assay: immunoSEQ multiplex PCR; the TCRdb copy retains only in-frame clones and omits some. The table shows 120,000 to 150,000 clones, with approximately 86% occurring only once. The sample was PBMCs. The origin of the receptors is a man younger than 35 in good health and CMV-seropositive.

This clone was observed once. The chain uses TRBV7-3 and TRBJ2-5; 14 bases are a match to TRBD2. Germline values: CDR1 SGHTA, CDR2 FQGTGA. The CDR3 consists of 16 residues. V was clipped by 4 bases and J by 5 bases; unmatched bases: 6. DNA of the CDR3: TGTGCCAGCAGCTCGGGACTAGCGGGAGCCCACGAGACCCAGTACTTC. Translation: CASSSGLAGAHETQYF.

The V and J genes are TRBV21-1 and TRBJ1-2; the table's TRBD1 call for D was not verified on the DNA. TRBV21-1 is an annotated pseudogene. This CDR3 contains 17 residues. The CDR3 sequence is CASSTKKDRHHGRGYTF. The DNA of the CDR3 is TGTGCCAGCAGCACGAAAAAAGACAGACACCACGGACGTGGCTACACCTTC.

This chain uses TRBV6-1 with TRBJ2-7; TRBD1 aligns across 10 bases. Losses at the gene ends were 6 bases for V and 4 bases for J; bases not matched to a gene: 3. Germline V lookup: CDR1 MNHNS, CDR2 SASEGT. The CDR3 is 13 residues long. Written as DNA, the CDR3 is TGTGCCAGCAGGCGACAGGGGGCTTACGAGCAGTACTTC. Its translation is CASRRQGAYEQYF.

The rearrangement links TRBV10-3 to TRBJ2-1, with 14 bases identical to TRBD2. J gave up 10 bases and V 10 bases, and 3 bases lay outside the gene matches. This CDR3 region has 12 residues. The germline CDR1 and CDR2 sequences are ENHRY and SYGVKD. The CDR3 DNA follows: TGTGCCACGGGACTAGCGGGAGACGAGCAGTTCTTC. It codes for CATGLAGDEQFF.

The rearrangement links TRBV15 to TRBJ1-2, with 7 bases aligning to TRBD1. After removal of 3 bases from V and 5 bases from J, the junction contained 9 bases not matched to a gene. This CDR3 contains 15 residues. In germline, CDR1 is LNHNV, CDR2 YYDKDF (reference sequence). The CDR3 bases are TGTGCCACCAGCAGGATTCAGACAGGGCAGTATGGCTACACCTTC. Encoded protein: CATSRIQTGQYGYTF.

V gene TRBV29-1 combines with J gene TRBJ2-7; TRBD1 agrees at 8 bases. CDR3 size: 13 residues. The trim removed 7 bases at V and 4 bases at J, leaving 9 bases unmatched. Per germline, CDR1 SQVTM and CDR2 ANQGSEA. Here the CDR3 DNA reads TGCAGCGGACTTACAGGGGGAGCGTACGAGCAGTACTTC. This codes for CSGLTGGAYEQYF.

The V and J genes are TRBV18 and TRBJ2-3; a possible D gene is TRBD1 (6 bases). From germline, CDR1 is KGHSH and CDR2 LQKENI. V lost 1 base and J 3 bases, leaving 8 bases between the germline ends. The CDR3 consists of 14 residues. CDR3 residues: CASSPLQGTDTQYF. The DNA for the CDR3 is TGTGCCAGCTCACCACTACAGGGAACAGATACGCAGTATTTT. Combining the CDR3 with reference TRBV18 and TRBJ2-3 gives the whole variable domain NAGVMQNPRHLVRRRGQEARLRCSPMKGHSHVYWYRQLPEEGLKFMVYLQKENIIDESGMPKERFSAEFPKEGPSILRIQQVVRGDSAAYFCASSPLQGTDTQYFGPGTRLTVL.

The V and J genes are TRBV5-1 and TRBJ2-7; 7 bases line up with TRBD2. The ends lost 3 bases at V and 3 bases at J; junction bases unmatched: 9. CDR1 is SGHRS, CDR2 YFSETQ, per germline. CDR3 length: 15 amino acids. The CDR3 loop reads CASSSAGTKGYEQYF. CDR3 DNA: TGCGCCAGCAGCTCTGCAGGGACTAAGGGCTACGAGCAGTACTTC.

The DNA of the CDR3 is TGTGCCTGGAGTGTAAGGGACAGGGGGCGCGAGACCCAGTACTTC. Protein: CAWSVRDRGRETQYF. V gene TRBV30 combines with J gene TRBJ2-5; TRBD1 agrees at 12 bases. The CDR3 sequence is 15 residues long. Germline CDR1 and CDR2: GTSNPN and SVGIG (reference sequence). V dropped 0 bases and J dropped 5; count of bases not matched to a gene: 4.

This chain joins TRBV5-1 and TRBJ2-2; D gene ambiguous. The CDR3 is 14 residues long. Germline V gene lookup returns CDR1 SGHRS and CDR2 YFSETQ. V dropped 4 bases and J dropped 6 bases, with 13 bases sitting between them. The CDR3 sequence is CASSAQTLPGELFF. The DNA for the CDR3 is TGCGCCAGCAGCGCCCAGACTCTGCCCGGGGAGCTGTTTTTT. The whole variable domain, filled in from reference TRBV5-1 and TRBJ2-2, reads KAGVTQTPRYLIKTRGQQVTLSCSPISGHRSVSWYQQTPGQGLQFLFEYFSETQRNKGNFPGRFSGRQFSNSRSEMNVSTLELGDSALYLCASSAQTLPGELFFGEGSRLTVL.

The rearrangement links TRBV6-1 to TRBJ1-1; D not resolved. CDR1 and CDR2 (germline): MNHNS, SASEGT. The CDR3 has 13 residues. V gave up 7 bases and J gave up 2 bases, with 11 bases separating them. In DNA, the CDR3 is TGTGCCAGCAAGGAAGGGAGTAACACTGAAGCTTTCTTT. It specifies CASKEGSNTEAFF.

The chain has TRBV12-5 and TRBJ1-1; 7 nucleotides line up with TRBD1. J gave up 4 bases and V 10 bases, and 9 bases lay outside the gene matches. CDR1 and CDR2 (germline): LGHNT, FRNRAP. This CDR3 region has 13 residues. The CDR3 loop reads CATSYRGTTEAFF. The CDR3 nucleotides read TGTGCTACTTCTTACAGGGGAACCACTGAAGCTTTCTTT. Full variable domain (remainder filled in from reference TRBV12-5 and TRBJ1-1): DARVTQTPRHKVTEMGQEVTMRCQPILGHNTVFWYRQTMMQGLELLAYFRNRAPLDDSGMPKDRFSAEMPDATLATLKIQPSEPRDSAVYFCATSYRGTTEAFFGQGTRLTVV.

CDR3 coding DNA: TGCGCCAGCATCCTCGTAGTTTATAATGAAAAACTGTTTTTT. Amino acids: CASILVVYNEKLFF. V gene TRBV5-1 combines with J gene TRBJ1-4; unclear D gene. The germline V gene encodes CDR1 SGHRS and CDR2 YFSETQ. This CDR3 is 14 amino acids long. Trimming stripped 6 bases from V and 4 bases from J, with 13 bases between.

The chain combines TRBV2 with TRBJ1-1, with D maybe TRBD1 (5 bases). This CDR3 comprises 16 residues. Germline loops: CDR1 SNHLY, CDR2 FYNNEI. V lost 8 bases and J 0 bases, leaving 19 bases between the germline ends. For the CDR3, the DNA is TGTGCCAGCCGACGCCGCGGAGGGACCATGAACACTGAAGCTTTCTTT. Protein product: CASRRRGGTMNTEAFF.

The rearrangement joins TRBV4-1 to TRBJ2-7, with D unresolved. V was shortened by 4 bases and J by 0 bases, with 19 bases between the two germline ends. Germline loops: CDR1 MGHRA, CDR2 YSYEKL. The CDR3 contains 17 residues. CDR3 region: CASSPAARSLSSYEQYF. The CDR3 DNA sequence: TGCGCCAGCAGCCCTGCGGCCCGGTCCTTGAGCTCCTACGAGCAGTACTTC.

The chain carries TRBV4-2 and TRBJ2-1; 7 bases map to TRBD2. V shed 0 bases and J 10 bases; nucleotides not matched to a gene: 9. The CDR3 spans 15 residues. Germline CDR1 and CDR2: LGHNA and YNFKEQ. DNA of the CDR3: TGTGCCAGCAGCCAAGATCGGGTAGGCGGGGGAGAGCAGTTCTTC. Translated, it gives CASSQDRVGGGEQFF.

The table lists this clone with a count of one. This chain uses TRBV6-5 with TRBJ1-2; 8 bases align to TRBD1. This CDR3 comprises 13 residues. V lost 5 bases, J lost 5 bases, and 4 bases stayed unmatched. Germline V gives CDR1 MNHEY, CDR2 SVGAGI. The chain's CDR3 is CASSRDRKYGYTF. CDR3 nucleotide sequence: TGTGCCAGCAGTCGGGACAGGAAATATGGCTACACCTTC.

The V gene is TRBV6-1, the J gene TRBJ1-2; 12 bases agree with TRBD1. This CDR3 spans 17 amino acids. Trimming took 4 bases from V and 3 from J; bases not matched to a gene: 9. Germline V gives CDR1 MNHNS, CDR2 SASEGT. The CDR3 nucleotides read TGTGCCAGCAGTGCCCGGGACAGGGGGCACAGGGACTATGGCTACACCTTC. Its translation is CASSARDRGHRDYGYTF.

The V call is TRBV6-1, the J call TRBJ1-1, with D maybe TRBD1 (6 bases). CDR3 size: 14 residues. Germline V lookup: CDR1 MNHNS, CDR2 SASEGT. Trimming took 5 bases from V and 1 from J, leaving 11 bases between them. This CDR3 reads CASSPGAANTEAFF. DNA of the CDR3: TGTGCCAGCAGTCCAGGGGCAGCGAACACTGAAGCTTTCTTT.

The chain couples TRBV11-2 to TRBJ1-5; D gene ambiguous. Germline CDR1 is SGHAT and CDR2 is FQNNGV. This CDR3 region has 13 residues. V was shortened by 6 bases and J by 4 bases, with 10 bases between the two germline ends. This CDR3 reads CASSRGRNQPQHF. Written as DNA, the CDR3 is TGTGCCAGCAGTAGAGGGCGTAATCAGCCCCAGCATTTT.

This clone was detected once. DNA of the CDR3: TGTGCCAGCAGCCCCAGACTAGTCTACAATGAGCAGTTCTTC. Protein: CASSPRLVYNEQFF. The chain is built from TRBV7-2 and TRBJ2-1; D is perhaps TRBD2 (6 bases). This CDR3 has 14 residues. Germline loops: CDR1 SGHTA, CDR2 FQGNSA. Trimming left V 5 bases short and J 3 bases short, with 11 bases between.

The J gene is TRBJ2-7, the V gene TRBV7-2, with 9 bases lining up with TRBD1. From germline, CDR1 is SGHTA and CDR2 FQGNSA. With 3 bases clipped from V and 2 bases from J, the junction kept 2 bases outside the gene matches. This CDR3 has 14 amino acids. The CDR3 loop reads CASSFGQGPYEQYF. CDR3 nucleotides: TGTGCCAGCAGCTTCGGACAGGGGCCCTACGAGCAGTACTTC.

The chain uses TRBV29-1 and TRBJ2-1; 8 bases fit TRBD2. This CDR3 region has 15 residues. Germline V lookup: CDR1 SQVTM, CDR2 ANQGSEA. Trimming removed 8 bases from V and 6 bases from J; junction bases left unmatched: 15. CDR3 sequence (DNA): TGCAGCACCCGGCGAGGTAGCGGGGTGACCAATGAGCAGTTCTTC. Protein sequence: CSTRRGSGVTNEQFF.

The genes are TRBV6-1 and TRBJ1-2; D not resolved. This CDR3 spans 10 amino acids. Germline V lookup: CDR1 MNHNS, CDR2 SASEGT. Trimming removed 9 bases from V and 6 bases from J, with 8 bases in between. CDR3 nucleotides: TGTGCCAGTACCGGGGATGGCTACACCTTC. Protein sequence: CASTGDGYTF.

This chain connects TRBV4-2 to TRBJ2-7, with 10 bases fitting TRBD1. V was pared by 4 bases and J by 0 bases, with 6 bases of the junction left unmatched. The CDR3 has 16 amino acids. Germline V gene lookup returns CDR1 LGHNA and CDR2 YNFKEQ. CDR3 amino acids: CASSPRTGGSSYEQYF. The CDR3 nucleotides read TGTGCCAGCAGCCCTCGGACAGGGGGAAGCTCCTACGAGCAGTACTTC.